This is a list of T cell receptor beta chains from one sample in a study of OX40 agonist ivuxolimab in advanced cancers. Produced via immunoSEQ multiplex PCR; TCRdb's table is partial and in-frame only. The sample holds roughly 86,000 clones; roughly 92% are singletons and the top ten take approximately 2.9%. The input for sequencing was CD4+ or CD8+ T cells sorted from blood, taken in a trial of the OX40 agonist ivuxolimab. The receptors come from an adult with an advanced solid tumor such as melanoma, head and neck, liver or kidney cancer. Both conserved end residues are part of each CDR3. The order of the fields is clone size, J gene, D gene, V gene, CDR3 DNA, CDR3 protein. The D gene is left open where the match is weak. Only part of the rows carry a size: once, few, many, or a class if the clone is expanded.

once	TRBJ2-5	.	TRBV5-1	TGCGCCAGCAGCTTGGGGGACACCGCGAGGCAAGAGACCCAGTACTTC	CASSLGDTARQETQYF
.	TRBJ2-7	.	TRBV7-2	TGTGCCAGCAGCACAGAGACCAGTCTCGGTTACGAGCAGTACTTC	CASSTETSLGYEQYF
.	TRBJ2-7	TRBD2	TRBV28	TGTGCCAGCCGACTAGCGGGAGGTACGCAGTACTTC	CASRLAGGTQYF
.	TRBJ2-3	TRBD2	TRBV13	TGTGCCAGCAGCTTATCCCTAGCGGGCACCACAGATACGCAGTATTTT	CASSLSLAGTTDTQYF
.	TRBJ2-7	TRBD1	TRBV19	TGTGCCAGCGGGACAGCCTACGAGCAGTACTTC	CASGTAYEQYF
.	TRBJ2-2	.	TRBV27	TGTGCCAGCAGTCCCCGACGGAACACCGGGGAGCTGTTTTTT	CASSPRRNTGELFF
.	TRBJ2-7	.	TRBV5-8	TGTGCCAGCGCCCCGGCCGGCTACGAGCAGTACTTC	CASAPAGYEQYF
.	TRBJ2-1	TRBD1	TRBV28	TGTGCCAGCAGTTCCGTCGGACAGGGGGGGAATGAGCAGTTCTTC	CASSSVGQGGNEQFF
.	TRBJ1-3	TRBD1	TRBV12-5	TGTGCTAGTGCCCCTCAGGGGGAGGGAAACACCATATATTTT	CASAPQGEGNTIYF
once	TRBJ1-2	.	TRBV11-2	TGTGCCAGCAGCTTAGCCGGGGGATTTGGCTACACCTTC	CASSLAGGFGYTF
.	TRBJ1-3	TRBD1	TRBV5-1	TGCGCCAGCAGCTGGACAGGGAGCTCTGGAAACACCATATATTTT	CASSWTGSSGNTIYF
.	TRBJ1-2	TRBD1	TRBV4-1	TGCGCCAGCAGCCAAGATCTGATCCCAGGGGGCGTTTGGGGCTACACCTTC	CASSQDLIPGGVWGYTF
.	TRBJ2-1	.	TRBV11-2	TGTGCCTCGAGGGCTCCCTTCACGGGAAATGAGCAGTTCTTC	CASRAPFTGNEQFF
.	TRBJ2-1	TRBD2	TRBV28	TGTGCCAGCAGTTTGGGACTAGCGGGAGGTTACAATGAGCAGTTCTTC	CASSLGLAGGYNEQFF
.	TRBJ2-2	TRBD1	TRBV7-9	TGTGCCAGCAGCTTGGACAGGGTATACACCGGGGAGCTGTTTTTT	CASSLDRVYTGELFF
.	TRBJ2-1	.	TRBV11-2	TGTGCCAGCAGTTTCTTGGACGTCGGTTTGGAGTTCTTC	CASSFLDVGLEFF
.	TRBJ1-5	.	TRBV18	TGTGCCAGCTCACCATCGGGTTACAATCAGCCCCAGCATTTT	CASSPSGYNQPQHF
.	TRBJ1-2	TRBD1	TRBV2	TGTGCCAGCAGGCTGACAGGGGCTAACTATGGCTACACCTTC	CASRLTGANYGYTF
.	TRBJ1-1	.	TRBV29-1	TGCAGCGTTGCTAAGGGGATGGGAACTGAAGCTTTCTTT	CSVAKGMGTEAFF
.	TRBJ2-7	.	TRBV5-5	TGTGCCAGCCGACCAAGACAGGCCAACTACGAGCAGTACTTC	CASRPRQANYEQYF